Included here is one TCR beta chain sequence, with context. No antigen is known for it. Qualities for individual bases were not recorded, and no much larger clone is one base off. The CDR3 holds 14 amino acids from the cysteine to the phenylalanine. The sequence is cut down to CDR3 DNA, 42 bases in frame from base 1. The germline V gene specifies MNHEY as CDR1 and SVGAGI as CDR2. V is reduced by 4 bases and J by 4 bases, leaving a spacing of 11 bases between them. The cohort was made up of about 610 healthy bone marrow donors. All cohort members were sampled while nominally healthy, although unrecorded immune exposures were likely present. The donor tested CMV seronegative and was one of the 352 seronegative cohort members. A peripheral blood sample was provided by each donor, and peripheral blood mononuclear cells were used for TCR beta sequencing. The Qiagen DNeasy Blood Extraction Kit was used to extract genomic DNA from the blood cell samples.

The library was generated by the immunoSEQ multiplex PCR assay. For the multiplex PCR, a mixture combining 60 forward primers for TCR Vbeta segments and 13 reverse primers for TCR Jbeta segments was used. The CDR3 region of rearranged TCR beta genes was amplified from genomic DNA by a multiplex PCR assay. On the Illumina HiSeq System, the amplified TCR beta libraries were sequenced as 87-base-pair reads. Concerning the study's data processing: In a later analysis, tens of millions of unique TCR beta chains were counted across the approximately 640 repertoires, and about 10 million of these chains were shared by at least two donors. Raw reads were error-corrected and collapsed into unique sequences by a nearest-neighbor algorithm in which closely related sequences were merged to remove PCR and sequencing errors. V, D and J gene segments were assigned by aligning CDR3 sequences to IMGT reference sequences. Each retained sequence needed at least a six-nucleotide match to both a V gene segment and a J gene segment. Rearrangements were called productive when the CDR3 lacked stop codons and stayed in frame with V and J; all others were non-productive. CDR3 was defined by IMGT convention, running from the second conserved V-encoded cysteine to the conserved J-encoded phenylalanine. Sequences without an unambiguous match to a single V gene segment were excluded from the earlier analysis of almost 600 of the donors. An earlier analysis of a few hundred of the donors called V segments functional above 56.7% productive rearrangements and segregating when the between-donor standard deviation exceeded 5%. To diagnose cytomegalovirus status from the catalog of TCR beta chain sequences, a statistical classification framework was built. A later analysis assigned V and J genes by comparing TCR nucleotide sequences with IMGT/GENE-DB human TR gene sequences. The TCRdist pipeline was used in a later analysis to assign CDR3 sequences and most-parsimonious VDJ recombination scenarios. In a later analysis, each TCR beta chain was defined by its CDR3 amino acid sequence together with its V-gene family, and reads without a unique V-gene family were excluded. As a way to deal with suspected cross-contamination and a sequencing artifact, a later analysis dropped 450 to 600 nucleotide sequences that were highly shared and had low generation probability. In a later analysis, a clonal expansion index for each public chain was calculated from normalized within-repertoire ranks of inferred template counts. Generation probabilities in a later analysis came from a VDJ recombination model fitted to out-of-frame rearrangements, and those results were checked against IGoR. In a later analysis, hypergeometric tests were used to score TCR-TCR, TCR-HLA and TCR-CMV co-occurrence, with a repertoire-size bias correction applied to TCR pairs. A later analysis estimated false discovery rates by permuting HLA or CMV assignments 20 times. A later analysis grouped co-occurring TCRs with DBSCAN, adding TCRdist sequence similarity when clustering within HLA-allele-positive subsets. Repertoires with fewer than 30,000 or more than 120,000 public chains, plus five repertoires with anomalous nucleotide sharing, were excluded from co-occurrence clustering. As stored in TCRdb, this immuneACCESS dataset retains in-frame rearrangements with V and J assigned. A fraction of the clones does not appear; measured against another copy, unresolved V genes explain less than half of the discrepancy, and the remainder lacks a known reason. V and J calls and clone size are those listed in that table; D and trimming were worked out from the DNA. This sample is represented by 110,000 to 150,000 clones; less than 90% of them were singletons. Roughly 2.7% of the sample is in the top ten clones.

This entry is derived from a study of cytomegalovirus exposure and HLA in healthy donors (dated by TCRdb to 2016 to 2017). Notes on the research overall: In an earlier analysis of under 750 of the donors, around 300 Gb of sequence data and 117 million unique TCR beta sequences from approximately 180 million T cells were reported. In addition to the first cohort of several hundred subjects, a separate validation cohort of over 90 different subjects was used. An earlier analysis of 500 to 650 of the donors applied high-throughput TCR beta sequencing to assess whether each TCR beta V gene segment acted as functional or pseudogenic. Genome-wide SNP genotypes for about 65% of the 666 donors were used in a later genetic analysis, which treated that subset as a discovery cohort. Donor age, sex, ethnicity and CMV serostatus were compiled alongside the repertoire data. All discovery cohort repertoires had been generated using a single sequencing platform. Typing coverage varied by locus: roughly 620-640 donors for A, B, C, DRB1 and DQB1; around 560 for DQA1; about 600 for DPA1; 450 to 480 for DPB1. The study was designed to test whether signatures of past pathogen exposure could be identified by cataloging public T cell receptors. Among 300 to 500 genotyped donors of the cohort, an average of about 240,000 unique TCR beta nucleotide sequences was sequenced per donor, of which about 19% were non-productive. Class I and class II HLA loci were covered by the typing at four-digit resolution. Of the 300 to 500 genotyped donors, 81% were placed in the genetic ancestry cluster associated with self-reported Caucasian donors. In a later analysis, previously published TCR beta repertoires from about 670 donors were re-analyzed and high-resolution HLA genotyping was added so that TCR occurrence patterns could be studied. To predict cytomegalovirus infection status, the study combined high-throughput TCR immunosequencing, statistical association of individual TCRs with disease status, and machine learning. The study profiled the T cell repertoires of hundreds of subjects by immunosequencing and related them to cytomegalovirus serostatus. Approximately 310 gigabases of sequencing data and approximately 91 million unique TCR sequences made up an early release that covered under 750 HLA-typed donors. In the later analysis, no new phenotypic data were used to find candidate immune exposures; instead, reliance was placed on TCR beta sequences and their occurrence across donors. Roughly 5 DR-DQ haplotypes were handled as single units for association and clustering, since linkage in the cohort was strong.

What the authors observed across the whole study: The classifier was reported to diagnose cytomegalovirus status with high specificity and sensitivity in both the original and validation cohorts. Broadly in line with IMGT annotations, most TCR beta V segments showed up in productive rearrangements about 87% or about 30% of the time in an earlier analysis of approximately 600 of the donors. The study listed approximately 160 TCR beta chains as associated with cytomegalovirus. In a later analysis, the rate of TCR association differed among HLA loci, with DRB1 alleles having the most associated TCRs and HLA-C alleles having the fewest. At a false discovery rate of 0.05, a later analysis linked under 20,000 TCR beta sequences to specific HLA alleles. A later analysis reported that several top co-occurrence clusters appeared linked to parvovirus B19, influenza, CMV and Epstein-Barr virus. The presence/absence analyses assumed that sequencing depth was roughly uniform across donors, and that assumption may not be true. When HLA alleles, especially DR and DQ, strongly co-occurred, TCR associations were difficult to assign to individual alleles. In a later genetic analysis, a missense DCLRE1C variant was associated with V-gene and J-gene trimming of TCR beta chains, and the association was replicated in an independent cohort. According to a later genetic analysis, donors in an Asian-associated ancestry cluster had fewer N-insertions in productive TCRs than the approximately 700-donor mean. Because counts were too low, roughly 16 rarely observed V segments, including chromosome 9 orphons, were left out of the earlier analysis of some 640 of the donors. A further reported finding was that TCR beta sequences accurately predicted the HLA-A and HLA-B alleles for most subjects in the first cohort. The authors suggested that the approach could potentially be generalized to other disease states and immunological phenotypes. A cluster of highly shared sequence variants was judged likely to be a technical artifact of the sequencing pipeline. In this cohort, only TCR beta chains were sequenced, and detectable features were limited by the absence of alpha or paired-chain data. The 87-base-pair reads could not distinguish some IMGT-functional V segments, including TRBV6-2 and TRBV6-3, so those segments were excluded. For the cohort, immune exposure information was limited to CMV serostatus. A few of the identified cytomegalovirus-associated TCR beta chains were confirmed in vitro to be specific for cytomegalovirus antigens. Because HLA typing was unavailable for some donors at each locus, only the typed subset was used in association tests. A later analysis found that most CMV-associated TCR beta chains appeared HLA-restricted, with HLA associations seemingly driven largely by CMV exposure. A later analysis found that HLA-associated TCR beta chains were more clonally expanded and had lower generation probabilities than equally common non-associated chains. Linkage disequilibrium might explain the correlated functional status among segregating V segments, but an unknown experimental factor could not be excluded. Most TCR sequences were seen in very few donors, while some public TCRs were found in many individuals.

The sequence is built from TRBV6-5 and TRBJ2-1, with TRBD2 perhaps the D gene, on 6 matching bases. The receptor was derived from a boy between 2 and 15 years old in good health and CMV-seronegative. The sample was PBMCs. The DNA sequence is given as TGTGCCAGCAGTTCCGGGACTGAGTACAATGAGCAGTTCTTC. Its coded protein is CASSSGTEYNEQFF.